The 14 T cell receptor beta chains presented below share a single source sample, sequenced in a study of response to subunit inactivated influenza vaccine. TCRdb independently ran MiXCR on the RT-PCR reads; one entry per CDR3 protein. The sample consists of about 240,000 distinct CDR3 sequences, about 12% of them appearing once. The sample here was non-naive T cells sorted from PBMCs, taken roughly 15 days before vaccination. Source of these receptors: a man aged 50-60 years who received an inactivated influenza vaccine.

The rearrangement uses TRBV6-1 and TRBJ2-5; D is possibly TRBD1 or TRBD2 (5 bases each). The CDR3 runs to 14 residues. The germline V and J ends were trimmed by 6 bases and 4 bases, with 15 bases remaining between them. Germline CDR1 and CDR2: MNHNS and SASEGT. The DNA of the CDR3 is TGTGCCAGCAGCCACCGGGGAAGGGGAGAGACCCAGTACTTC. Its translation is CASSHRGRGETQYF.

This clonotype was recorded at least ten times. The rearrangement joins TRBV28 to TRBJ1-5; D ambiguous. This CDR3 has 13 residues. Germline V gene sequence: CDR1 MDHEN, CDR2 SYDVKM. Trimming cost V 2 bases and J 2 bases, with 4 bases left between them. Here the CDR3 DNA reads TGTGCCAGCAGTTTAAAGCGCAATCAGCCCCAGCATTTT. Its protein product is CASSLKRNQPQHF.

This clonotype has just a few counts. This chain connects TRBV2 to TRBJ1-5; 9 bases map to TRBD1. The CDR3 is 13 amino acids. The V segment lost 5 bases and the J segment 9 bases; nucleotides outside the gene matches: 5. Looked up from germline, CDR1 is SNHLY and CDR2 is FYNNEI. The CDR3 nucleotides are TGTGCCAGCAGTTGGGACAGGGAAGGGCCCCAGCATTTT. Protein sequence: CASSWDREGPQHF.

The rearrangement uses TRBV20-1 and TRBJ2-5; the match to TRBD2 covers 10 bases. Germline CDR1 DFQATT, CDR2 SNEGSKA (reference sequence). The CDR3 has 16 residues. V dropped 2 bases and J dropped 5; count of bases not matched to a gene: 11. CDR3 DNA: TGCAGTGCTAGAAGCCTAGCGGGAGTAGGTTGGGAGACCCAGTACTTC. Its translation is CSARSLAGVGWETQYF.

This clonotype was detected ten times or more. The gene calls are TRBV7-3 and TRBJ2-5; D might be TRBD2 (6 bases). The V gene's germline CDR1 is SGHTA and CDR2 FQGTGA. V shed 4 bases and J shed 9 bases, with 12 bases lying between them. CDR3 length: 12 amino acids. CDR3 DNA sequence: TGTGCCAGCAGCTGGGGAACTAGCCCCCAGTACTTC. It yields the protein CASSWGTSPQYF.

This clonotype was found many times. The CDR3 nucleotides read TGCAGTGCTAGAGATCGGGCTAAATACGACGAGCAGTACTTC. It codes for CSARDRAKYDEQYF. The chain links TRBV20-1 to TRBJ2-7; no reliable D call. Trimming removed 0 bases from V and 5 bases from J, with 14 bases in between. The germline V gene encodes CDR1 DFQATT and CDR2 SNEGSKA (reference sequence). This CDR3 is 14 amino acids long.

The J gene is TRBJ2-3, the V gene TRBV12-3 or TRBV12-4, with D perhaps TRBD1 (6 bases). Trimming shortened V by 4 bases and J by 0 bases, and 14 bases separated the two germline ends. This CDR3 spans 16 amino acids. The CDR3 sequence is CASSSRGQQSTDTQYF. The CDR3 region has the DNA TGTGCCAGCAGTTCCCGTGGACAGCAAAGCACAGATACGCAGTATTTT.

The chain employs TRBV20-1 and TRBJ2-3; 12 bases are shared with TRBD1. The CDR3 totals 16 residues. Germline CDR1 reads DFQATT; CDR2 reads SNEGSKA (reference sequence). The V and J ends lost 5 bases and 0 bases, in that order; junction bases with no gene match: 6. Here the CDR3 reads CSASGQGAESTDTQYF. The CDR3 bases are TGCAGTGCTTCGGGACAGGGGGCGGAAAGCACAGATACGCAGTATTTT.

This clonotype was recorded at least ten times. The CDR3 DNA is TGTGCCAGCAGTGGGAATAATGAGGGGAGCACTAACTATGGCTACACCTTC. Translated, it gives CASSGNNEGSTNYGYTF. The chain employs TRBV2 and TRBJ1-2; D might be TRBD1 (5 bases). V lost 4 bases and J 0 bases, leaving 18 bases between the germline ends. The CDR3 contains 17 residues. Per the germline V gene, CDR1 is SNHLY and CDR2 is FYNNEI. Filled out from reference TRBV2 and TRBJ1-2, the complete variable domain reads EPEVTQTPSHQVTQMGQEVILRCVPISNHLYFYWYRQILGQKVEFLVSFYNNEISEKSEIFDDQFSVERPDGSNFTLKIRSTKLEDSAMYFCASSGNNEGSTNYGYTFGSGTRLTVV.

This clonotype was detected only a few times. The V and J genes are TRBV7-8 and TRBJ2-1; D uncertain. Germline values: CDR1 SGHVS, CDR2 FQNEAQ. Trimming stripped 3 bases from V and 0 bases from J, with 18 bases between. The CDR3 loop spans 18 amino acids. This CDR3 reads CASSFSDPLPSSYNEQFF. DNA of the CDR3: TGTGCCAGCAGCTTTTCCGACCCCCTCCCCTCCTCCTACAATGAGCAGTTCTTC.

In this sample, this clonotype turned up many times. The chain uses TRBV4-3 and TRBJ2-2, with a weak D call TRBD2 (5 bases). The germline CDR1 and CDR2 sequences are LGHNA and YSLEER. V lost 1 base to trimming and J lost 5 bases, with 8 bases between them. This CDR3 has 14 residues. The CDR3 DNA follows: TGCGCCAGCAGCCAAGTAGGAGGAACCGGGGAGCTGTTTTTT. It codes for CASSQVGGTGELFF.

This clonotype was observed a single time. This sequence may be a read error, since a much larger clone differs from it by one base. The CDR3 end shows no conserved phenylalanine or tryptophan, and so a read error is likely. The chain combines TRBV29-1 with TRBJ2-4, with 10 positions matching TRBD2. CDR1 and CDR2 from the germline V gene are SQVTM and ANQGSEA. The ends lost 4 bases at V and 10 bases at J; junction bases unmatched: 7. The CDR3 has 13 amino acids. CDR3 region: CSVVSLAGAIQYL. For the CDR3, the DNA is TGCAGCGTTGTAAGCCTAGCGGGGGCTATTCAGTACCTC.

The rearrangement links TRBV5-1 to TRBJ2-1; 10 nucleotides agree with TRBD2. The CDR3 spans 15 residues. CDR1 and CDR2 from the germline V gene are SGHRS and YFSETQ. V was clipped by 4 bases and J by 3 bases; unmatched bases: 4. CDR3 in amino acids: CASSHGTSDYNEQFF. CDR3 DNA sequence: TGCGCCAGCAGCCACGGGACTAGCGACTACAATGAGCAGTTCTTC. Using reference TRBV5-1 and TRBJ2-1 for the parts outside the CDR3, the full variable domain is KAGVTQTPRYLIKTRGQQVTLSCSPISGHRSVSWYQQTPGQGLQFLFEYFSETQRNKGNFPGRFSGRQFSNSRSEMNVSTLELGDSALYLCASSHGTSDYNEQFFGPGTRLTVL.

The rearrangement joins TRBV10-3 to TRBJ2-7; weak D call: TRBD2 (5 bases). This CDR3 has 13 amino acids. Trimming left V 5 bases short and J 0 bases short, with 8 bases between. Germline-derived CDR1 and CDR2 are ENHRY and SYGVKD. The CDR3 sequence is CAISREPSYEQYF. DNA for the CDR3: TGTGCCATCAGTCGGGAACCCTCCTACGAGCAGTACTTC.